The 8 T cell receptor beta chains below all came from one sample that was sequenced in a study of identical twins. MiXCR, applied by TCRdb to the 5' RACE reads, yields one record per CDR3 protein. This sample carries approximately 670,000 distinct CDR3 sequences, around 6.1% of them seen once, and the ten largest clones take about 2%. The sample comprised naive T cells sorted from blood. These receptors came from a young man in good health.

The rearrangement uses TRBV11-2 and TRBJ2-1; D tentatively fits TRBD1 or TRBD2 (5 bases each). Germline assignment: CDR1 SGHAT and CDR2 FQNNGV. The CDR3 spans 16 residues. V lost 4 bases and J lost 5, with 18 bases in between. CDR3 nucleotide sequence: TGTGCCAGCAGCTACCTAGGGACGGGAAACGACAATGAGCAGTTCTTC. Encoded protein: CASSYLGTGNDNEQFF.

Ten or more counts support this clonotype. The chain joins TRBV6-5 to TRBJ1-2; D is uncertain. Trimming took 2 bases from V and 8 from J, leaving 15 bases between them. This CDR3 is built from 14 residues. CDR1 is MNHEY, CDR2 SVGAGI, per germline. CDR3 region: CASSYKGPRSGYTF. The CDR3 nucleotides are TGTGCCAGCAGTTACAAAGGACCTAGGAGCGGCTACACCTTC.

The CDR3 region has the DNA TGTGCCACCTTGCGGAGAAACACCGGGGAGCTGTTTTTT. Amino acids: CATLRRNTGELFF. V and J are TRBV15 and TRBJ2-2; D uncertain. Germline loops: CDR1 LNHNV, CDR2 YYDKDF (reference sequence). This CDR3 has 13 amino acids. Trimming took 8 bases from V and 2 from J, leaving 9 bases between them.

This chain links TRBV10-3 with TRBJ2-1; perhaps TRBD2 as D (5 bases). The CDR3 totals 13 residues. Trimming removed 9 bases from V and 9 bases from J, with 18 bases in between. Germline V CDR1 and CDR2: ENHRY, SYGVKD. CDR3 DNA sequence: TGTGCCATAAACTCCCCCGAGGCGGGTGAGCAGTTCTTC. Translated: CAINSPEAGEQFF.

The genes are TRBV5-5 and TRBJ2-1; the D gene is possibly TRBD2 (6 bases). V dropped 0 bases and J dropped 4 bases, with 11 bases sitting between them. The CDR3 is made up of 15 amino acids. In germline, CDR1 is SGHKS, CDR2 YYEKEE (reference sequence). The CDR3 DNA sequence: TGTGCCAGCAGCTTGGAGGGAGGTGGTTACAATGAGCAGTTCTTC. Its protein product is CASSLEGGGYNEQFF.

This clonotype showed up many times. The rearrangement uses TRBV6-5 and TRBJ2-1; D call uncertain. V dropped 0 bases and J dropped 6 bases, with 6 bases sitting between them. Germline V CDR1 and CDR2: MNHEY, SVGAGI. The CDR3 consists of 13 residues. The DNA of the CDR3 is TGTGCCAGCAGTTACTCGTCTAGCAATGAGCAGTTCTTC. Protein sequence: CASSYSSSNEQFF.

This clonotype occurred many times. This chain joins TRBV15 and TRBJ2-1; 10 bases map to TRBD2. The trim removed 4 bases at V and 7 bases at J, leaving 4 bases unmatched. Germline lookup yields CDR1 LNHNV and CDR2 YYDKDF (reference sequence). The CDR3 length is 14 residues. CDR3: CATSTSGRGNEQFF. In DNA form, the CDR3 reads TGTGCCACCAGCACTAGCGGGAGAGGGAATGAGCAGTTCTTC.

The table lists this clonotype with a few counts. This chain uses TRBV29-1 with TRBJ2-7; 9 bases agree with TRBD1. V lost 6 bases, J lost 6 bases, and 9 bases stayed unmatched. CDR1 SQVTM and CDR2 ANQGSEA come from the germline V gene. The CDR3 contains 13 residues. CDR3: CSVHTGTGSEQYF. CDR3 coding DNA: TGCAGCGTCCATACCGGGACAGGGTCCGAGCAGTACTTC.